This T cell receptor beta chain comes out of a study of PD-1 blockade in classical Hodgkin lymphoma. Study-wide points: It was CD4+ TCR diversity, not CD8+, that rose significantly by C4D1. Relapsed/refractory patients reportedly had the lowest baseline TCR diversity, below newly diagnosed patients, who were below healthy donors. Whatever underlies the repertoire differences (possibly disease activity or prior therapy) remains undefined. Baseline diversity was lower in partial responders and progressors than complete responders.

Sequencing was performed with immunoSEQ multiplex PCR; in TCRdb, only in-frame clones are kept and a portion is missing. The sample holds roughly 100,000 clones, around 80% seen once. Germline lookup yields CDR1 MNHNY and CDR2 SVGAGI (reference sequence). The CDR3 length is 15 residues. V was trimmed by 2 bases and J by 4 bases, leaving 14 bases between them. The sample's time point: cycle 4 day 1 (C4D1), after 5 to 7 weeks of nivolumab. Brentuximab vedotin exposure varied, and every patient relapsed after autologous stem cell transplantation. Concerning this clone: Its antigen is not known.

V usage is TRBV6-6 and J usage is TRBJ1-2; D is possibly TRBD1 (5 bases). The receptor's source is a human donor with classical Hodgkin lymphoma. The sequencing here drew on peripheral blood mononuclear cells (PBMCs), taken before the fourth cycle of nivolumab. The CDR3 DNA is TGTGCCAGCAGTTACAATTCAGGGATTGTCTATGGCTACACCTTC. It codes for CASSYNSGIVYGYTF.